The entry that follows covers one TCR beta chain sequence. No cognate antigen has been identified for it. Per-base quality was not reported, and no clone a single base away is much larger than it. Using the immunoSEQ assay, TCRB CDR3 regions were amplified from roughly 1.8 micrograms of genomic DNA, or from all available DNA when less than that was on hand. The multiplex PCR relied on 60 forward primers for TCR V beta segments and 13 reverse primers for J beta segments. To estimate reads per starting template, synthetic control templates were spiked into each sample at limiting dilution. Sequencing produced 87 bp reads on the Illumina HiSeq System. The source study handled its data this way. PCR and sequencing errors were removed by merging closely related sequences with a nearest neighbor algorithm. TCR overlap was defined as the percentage of unique tumor TCR beta sequences that were also found in the peripheral blood of the same patient. TCRdb's version of the immuneACCESS table is confined to in-frame rearrangements and falls short of the full clone set. An unresolved V gene accounts for under half of the shortfall where checked; the remainder is of unknown origin. The D gene and trimming were derived from the DNA, and the V and J assignments and clone size from that table. The sample profile shows tens of thousands of clones; roughly 82% of them were found once. Approximately 2.3% of the sample goes to the ten largest clones.

These data belong to a study of glioma-infiltrating T cells after dendritic cell vaccination (dated by TCRdb to 2016 to 2017). Concerning the study at large: The cohort comprised 15 glioblastoma patients from Phase I and II dendritic cell vaccination trials, 9 newly diagnosed and 6 with recurrent disease. Tumor-infiltrating lymphocyte content was quantified and tumor and blood repertoires were compared in dendritic cell-vaccinated glioblastoma patients by deep sequencing of TCR beta CDR3 regions. Each patient was given three intradermal dendritic cell vaccine injections, spaced two weeks apart, in the arm below the axilla. Survival after dendritic cell vaccination was correlated with TCR sequencing metrics, including TIL content and tumor-blood repertoire overlap. To make the vaccine, monocyte-derived dendritic cells were cultured for six to eight days with IL-4 and GM-CSF and then pulsed overnight with autologous tumor lysate. Autologous tumor lysate-pulsed dendritic cell vaccination was administered to the patients between about 2002 and 2012. Beyond this particular receptor, the publication reports: No direct relationship between TCR clonality and survival was found, suggesting a diverse polyclonal response may matter. The TCR overlap response model with three groups was called speculative and said to need prospective validation. Higher estimated pretreatment TIL content predicted longer time to progression and overall survival after dendritic cell vaccination. The cohort was small and heterogeneous, few patients had complete blood and tumor sets, and even fewer had initial-recurrent tumor pairs.

Patients were selected on the basis of adequate residual fresh-frozen tumor tissue and more than two years of available survival data. None of the glioblastoma patients carried an isocitrate dehydrogenase mutation, although molecular status otherwise varied. PBMC were collected before vaccination, two weeks after the third vaccination, and at tumor progression if tumor progression occurred. The Qiagen DNeasy Blood extraction Kit was used for extraction of genomic DNA. The CDR3 measures 14 amino acids from cysteine to phenylalanine. CDR3 DNA is the only sequence kept; it has 42 bases, read in frame from the first base. Trimming takes 8 bases off V and 5 bases off J; junction bases not matched to a gene: 5. Reading the germline V gene (reference sequence) gives CDR1 LNHDA and CDR2 SQIVND.

The source is a human donor with glioblastoma. Sequencing used blood, obtained before dendritic cell vaccination. Recombination linked TRBV19 to TRBJ1-6; 8 of the junction bases match TRBD1. The sequence in DNA is TGTGCCAGTGTCACACAGGGGGATAATTCACCCCTCCACTTT. This translates into CASVTQGDNSPLHF.